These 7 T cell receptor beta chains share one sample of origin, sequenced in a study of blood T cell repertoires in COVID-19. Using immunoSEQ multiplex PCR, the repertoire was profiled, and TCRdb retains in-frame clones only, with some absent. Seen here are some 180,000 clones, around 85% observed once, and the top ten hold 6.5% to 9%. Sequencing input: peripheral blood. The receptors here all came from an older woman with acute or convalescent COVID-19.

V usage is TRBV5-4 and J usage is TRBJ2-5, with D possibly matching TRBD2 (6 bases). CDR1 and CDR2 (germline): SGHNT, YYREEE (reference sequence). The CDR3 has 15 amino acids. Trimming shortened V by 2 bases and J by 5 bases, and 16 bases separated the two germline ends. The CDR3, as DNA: TGTGCCAGCAGCTTACTTAGCGGAGGAGGGGAGACCCAGTACTTC. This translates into CASSLLSGGGETQYF.

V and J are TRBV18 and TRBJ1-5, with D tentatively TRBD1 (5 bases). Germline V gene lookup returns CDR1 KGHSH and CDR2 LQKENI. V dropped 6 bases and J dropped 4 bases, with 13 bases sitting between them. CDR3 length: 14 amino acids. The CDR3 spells CASSEGKGNQPQHF. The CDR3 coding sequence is TGTGCCAGCTCGGAAGGGAAGGGGAATCAGCCCCAGCATTTT.

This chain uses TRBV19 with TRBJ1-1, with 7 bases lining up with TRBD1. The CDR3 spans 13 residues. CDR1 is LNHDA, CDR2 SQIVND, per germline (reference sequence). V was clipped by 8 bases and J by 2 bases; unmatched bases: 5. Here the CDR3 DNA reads TGTGCCAGTTTATACAGGGGAAACACTGAAGCTTTCTTT. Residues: CASLYRGNTEAFF.

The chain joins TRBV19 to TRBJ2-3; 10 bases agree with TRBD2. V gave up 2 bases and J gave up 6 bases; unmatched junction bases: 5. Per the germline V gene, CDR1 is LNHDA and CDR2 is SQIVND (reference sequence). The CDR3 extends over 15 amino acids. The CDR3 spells CASSINLAGVDTQYF. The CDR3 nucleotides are TGTGCCAGTAGTATAAATCTAGCGGGGGTTGATACGCAGTATTTT.

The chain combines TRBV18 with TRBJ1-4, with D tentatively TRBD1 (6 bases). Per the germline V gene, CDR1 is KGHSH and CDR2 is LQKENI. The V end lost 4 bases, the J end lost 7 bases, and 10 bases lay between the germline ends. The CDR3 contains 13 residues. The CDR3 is CASSRGLSEKLFF. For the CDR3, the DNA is TGTGCCAGCTCACGGGGGCTTAGTGAAAAACTGTTTTTT. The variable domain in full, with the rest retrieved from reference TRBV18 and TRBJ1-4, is NAGVMQNPRHLVRRRGQEARLRCSPMKGHSHVYWYRQLPEEGLKFMVYLQKENIIDESGMPKERFSAEFPKEGPSILRIQQVVRGDSAAYFCASSRGLSEKLFFGSGTQLSVL.

The CDR3 spells CASSGHPNTEAFF. CDR3 coding DNA: TGTGCCAGCAGCGGACACCCGAACACTGAAGCTTTCTTT. The chain uses TRBV6-5 and TRBJ1-1; possible D gene TRBD1, 5 bases. The CDR3 is 13 residues long. V lost 6 bases and J 1 base, leaving 9 bases between the germline ends. The germline CDR1 and CDR2 sequences are MNHEY and SVGAGI.

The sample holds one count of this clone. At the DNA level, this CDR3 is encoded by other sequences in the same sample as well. CDR3 sequence: CASSQDATGNQPQHF. DNA of the CDR3: TGTGCCAGCAGCCAAGATGCGACAGGCAATCAGCCCCAGCATTTT. The J gene is TRBJ1-5, the V gene TRBV3-1 (or the pseudogene TRBV3-2), with a weak D call TRBD1 (5 bases). CDR3 length: 15 amino acids. Per the germline V gene, CDR1 is LGHDT and CDR2 is YNNKEL (reference sequence). V lost 0 bases and J lost 2, with 8 bases in between.